Listed here is a single T cell receptor (beta chain). Its specificity is unknown. This record belongs to a study of a mutant IDH1 vaccine in newly diagnosed glioma. Time point reported: week 47, end of study. A single vaccine dose contained 300 ug of mutant IDH1 20-mer peptide, and topical imiquimod was used with it. Study-wide findings and caveats: Overall, just under 95% of patients had vaccine-induced immune responses.

The data were produced by immunoSEQ multiplex PCR, yet TCRdb's version contains in-frame clones alone and is incomplete. The data show about 34,000 clones, 85% to 90% seen once. The CDR3 runs 12 residues. Looked up from germline, CDR1 is SNHLY and CDR2 is FYNNEI. Trimming removed 8 bases from V and 5 bases from J, with 12 bases in between. The TCR was taken from a woman aged 25 to 39 with glioma. The chain combines TRBV2 with TRBJ1-2; D is unclear. The sample in question was PBMCs, obtained from a glioma patient whose treatment included an IDH1 peptide vaccine. The DNA of the CDR3 is TGTGCCAGCGCGATAGGAGGGTATGGCTACACCTTC. Its translation is CASAIGGYGYTF.